This T cell receptor (beta chain) was retrieved from a study of blood T cell repertoires in COVID-19. Study information: PBMCs, B-cell-depleted T cells, or T cells were the source of the cDNA or gDNA that made up the material.

Data came from immunoSEQ multiplex PCR; TCRdb stores just in-frame clones and leaves some out. The profile covers roughly 91,000 clones, with more than 65% appearing a single time and roughly 10% taken by the ten largest. This CDR3 has 11 amino acids. Losses at the gene ends were 8 bases for V and 11 bases for J; bases not matched to a gene: 6. The sequenced material came from peripheral blood. The chain is built from TRBV12-3 or TRBV12-4 and TRBJ2-5; 9 nucleotides match TRBD2. This receptor was obtained from a man aged 70-80 years with acute or convalescent COVID-19. The CDR3 here is CASGLAGWQYF. CDR3 bases: TGTGCCAGCGGGCTAGCGGGGTGGCAGTACTTC.